These 27 T cell receptor beta chains originate from one sample sequenced in a study of cytomegalovirus exposure and HLA in healthy donors. With 60 Vbeta and 13 Jbeta primers, the PCR was carried out. Profiled with immunoSEQ multiplex PCR; TCRdb holds only in-frame clones, not every one. Of about 180,000 clones detected, more than 70% appear once; the ten largest clones hold 1.3% to 1.5%. Sequenced: PBMCs. The receptors originated from a girl aged 10 to 17 in good health and CMV-seropositive.

The V gene is TRBV30, the J gene TRBJ2-4, with D perhaps TRBD1 (6 bases). Germline CDR1 GTSNPN, CDR2 SVGIG (reference sequence). This CDR3 spans 15 amino acids. V lost 4 bases, J lost 0 bases, and 13 bases lay in between. The CDR3 reads CAWTPGHLAKNIQYF. DNA for the CDR3: TGTGCCTGGACCCCGGGACACCTAGCCAAAAACATTCAGTACTTC.

Only one count was recorded for this clone. The chain recombines TRBV5-8 with TRBJ2-1; 10 bases fit TRBD2. CDR1 SGHTS and CDR2 YDEGEE come from the germline V gene. The V and J ends lost 3 bases and 9 bases, in that order; junction bases with no gene match: 3. The CDR3 sequence is 13 residues long. Here the CDR3 DNA reads TGTGCCAGCAGCTGGGGACTAGCGATTGAGCAGTTCTTC. Translated: CASSWGLAIEQFF. The full variable domain, rest sourced from reference TRBV5-8 and TRBJ2-1, is EAGVTQSPTHLIKTRGQQATLRCSPISGHTSVYWYQQALGLGLQFLLWYDEGEERNRGNFPPRFSGRQFPNYSSELNVNALELEDSALYLCASSWGLAIEQFFGPGTRLTVL.

This chain uses TRBV5-1 with TRBJ2-7; D is perhaps TRBD1 (6 bases). V shed 0 bases and J shed 9 bases, with 13 bases lying between them. In germline, CDR1 is SGHRS, CDR2 YFSETQ. The CDR3 is made up of 13 amino acids. CDR3 in amino acids: CASSLDRASGQYF. The CDR3 coding sequence is TGCGCCAGCAGCTTGGACAGGGCCTCCGGGCAGTACTTC.

The rearrangement uses TRBV5-1 and TRBJ1-2; no firm D call. There are 14 residues in the CDR3. Germline V gene sequence: CDR1 SGHRS, CDR2 YFSETQ. V lost 4 bases and J lost 3, with 13 bases in between. The CDR3: CASSEEATYYGYTF. The CDR3 nucleotides read TGCGCCAGCAGCGAGGAGGCGACGTACTATGGCTACACCTTC.

The chain recombines TRBV30 with TRBJ1-2; 10 nucleotides align to TRBD1. CDR1 and CDR2 (germline): GTSNPN, SVGIG (reference sequence). J lost 7 bases, V lost 1 base, and 3 bases had no gene match. This CDR3 is 13 amino acids long. For the CDR3, the DNA is TGTGCCTGGAGTGGACAGGGGGCGAGTGGCTACACCTTC. This codes for CAWSGQGASGYTF.

The genes are TRBV11-2 and TRBJ1-2; 8 bases align to TRBD1. The CDR3 runs to 14 residues. Losses at the gene ends were 2 bases for V and 7 bases for J; bases not matched to a gene: 6. The germline CDR1 and CDR2 sequences are SGHAT and FQNNGV. This chain's CDR3 is CASSLSTGGLGYTF. In DNA form, the CDR3 reads TGTGCCAGCAGCTTATCTACAGGGGGACTTGGCTACACCTTC. The full variable domain, in which reference TRBV11-2 and TRBJ1-2 provide the parts outside the CDR3, is EAGVAQSPRYKIIEKRQSVAFWCNPISGHATLYWYQQILGQGPKLLIQFQNNGVVDDSQLPKDRFSAERLKGVDSTLKIQPAKLEDSAVYLCASSLSTGGLGYTFGSGTRLTVV.

The chain combines TRBV6-1 with TRBJ1-1; maybe TRBD1 (6 bases). The germline gives CDR1 MNHNS, CDR2 SASEGT. The V gene lost 3 bases and the J gene lost 3 bases, with 11 bases spanning the gap. The CDR3 spans 14 residues. The CDR3 coding sequence is TGTGCCAGCAGTGATCCATGGGGGCACACTGAAGCTTTCTTT. Translation gives CASSDPWGHTEAFF.

The chain couples TRBV5-1 to TRBJ2-7; D perhaps matches TRBD2 (5 bases). Trimming cost V 5 bases and J 6 bases, with 15 bases left between them. From germline, CDR1 is SGHRS and CDR2 YFSETQ. The CDR3 is 13 residues long. The CDR3 here is CASRAEYLTEQYF. The CDR3 bases are TGCGCCAGCAGAGCGGAGTATTTAACCGAGCAGTACTTC.

The chain links TRBV11-2 to TRBJ1-3; D remains unclear. The CDR3 spans 16 residues. Trimming left V 0 bases short and J 2 bases short, with 11 bases between. Per germline, CDR1 SGHAT and CDR2 FQNNGV. The CDR3 DNA is TGTGCCAGCAGCTTAGAAGGAGGAAAAACTGGAAACACCATATATTTT. Amino acid sequence: CASSLEGGKTGNTIYF.

This clone appeared a single time. The chain employs TRBV7-8 and TRBJ2-1; 9 positions agree with TRBD2. The CDR3 contains 17 residues. Germline trimming cut 5 bases from V and 0 bases from J; bases unmatched to any gene: 8. Germline loops: CDR1 SGHVS, CDR2 FQNEAQ. The CDR3 DNA reads TGTGCCAGCAGCCCATGGGGTAGCGGGAGCTCCTACAATGAGCAGTTCTTC. Translated: CASSPWGSGSSYNEQFF. Supplemented by reference TRBV7-8 and TRBJ2-1, the full variable domain reads GAGVSQSPRYKVAKRGQDVALRCDPISGHVSLFWYQQALGQGPEFLTYFQNEAQLDKSGLPSDRFFAERPEGSVSTLKIQRTQQEDSAVYLCASSPWGSGSSYNEQFFGPGTRLTVL.

Only one count was recorded for this clone. The rearrangement joins TRBV6-5 to TRBJ2-5, with 9 bases fitting TRBD1. CDR3 length equals 16 residues. Germline V gene data show CDR1 as MNHEY and CDR2 as SVGAGI. Trimming cost V 0 bases and J 5 bases; bases outside gene matches: 7. CDR3: CASSYSTGQGMETQYF. CDR3 DNA sequence: TGTGCCAGCAGTTACTCGACCGGACAGGGGATGGAGACCCAGTACTTC.

This clone was detected a few times. V gene TRBV14 combines with J gene TRBJ2-7; TRBD2 matches at 9 bases. The germline gives CDR1 SGHDN, CDR2 FVKESK. The CDR3 spans 13 residues. V trimming: 6 bases; J trimming: 4 bases; junction bases outside the gene matches: 4. The CDR3 DNA follows: TGTGCCAGCAGAGCGGGGGGTGGATACGAGCAGTACTTC. This translates into CASRAGGGYEQYF.

The chain employs TRBV16 and TRBJ1-1, with D possibly matching TRBD1 (5 bases). The germline V and J ends were trimmed by 5 bases and 8 bases, with 18 bases remaining between them. CDR1 is KGHSY, CDR2 FQNENV, per germline. This CDR3 has 14 residues. CDR3 protein: CASSWLKGKREAFF. The CDR3 DNA reads as TGTGCCAGCAGCTGGTTGAAGGGGAAAAGGGAAGCTTTCTTT.

There are a few counts of this clone. The rearrangement joins TRBV18 to TRBJ1-1; D is perhaps TRBD1 (6 bases). CDR3 length: 14 residues. Germline V CDR1 and CDR2: KGHSH, LQKENI. The ends were cut back, 5 bases at V and 1 base at J, with 11 bases in the middle. CDR3: CASSAGTSNTEAFF. DNA of the CDR3: TGTGCCAGCTCAGCCGGGACATCGAACACTGAAGCTTTCTTT.

This clone was recorded once. The chain uses TRBV5-1 and TRBJ2-5; TRBD1 aligns across 9 bases. The assigned J gene may be wrong: the sequence end matches TRBJ2-7 better. The CDR3 runs to 15 residues. CDR1 and CDR2 (germline): SGHRS, YFSETQ. The CDR3 DNA sequence: TGCGCCAGCAGCTCCGGACAGGGGCCCGCCTACGAGCAGTACTTC. Amino acid sequence: CASSSGQGPAYEQYF.

Comment on this clone: Other DNA sequences in the same sample also yield this CDR3. The chain employs TRBV5-1 and TRBJ1-5, with D unclear. Trimming removed 0 bases at V and 4 bases at J, with 5 bases between. CDR1 and CDR2 from the germline V gene are SGHRS and YFSETQ. The CDR3 covers 13 residues. The CDR3 sequence is CASSLAVNQPQHF. DNA for the CDR3: TGCGCCAGCAGCTTGGCGGTTAATCAGCCCCAGCATTTT.

V gene TRBV2 combines with J gene TRBJ2-3; possible D gene TRBD2, 7 bases. The CDR3 consists of 13 residues. Germline-derived CDR1 and CDR2 are SNHLY and FYNNEI. The V and J ends lost 8 bases and 1 base respectively, with 10 bases between them. The CDR3 DNA reads as TGTGCCAGCGGGAGGGGGGGCACAGATACGCAGTATTTT. Translating it yields CASGRGGTDTQYF.

The chain is built from TRBV7-9 and TRBJ2-2, with D maybe TRBD2 (6 bases). Germline V gene lookup returns CDR1 SEHNR and CDR2 FQNEAQ (reference sequence). The CDR3 is 14 amino acids. Trimming stripped 3 bases from V and 5 bases from J, with 10 bases between. CDR3 coding DNA: TGTGCCAGCAGCTTCACCGCGGGAACCGGGGAGCTGTTTTTT. Its translation: CASSFTAGTGELFF.

This clone came up once. V and J are TRBV5-1 and TRBJ2-5; D may be TRBD2 (6 bases). The J call may not be correct, given that the DNA end is closer to TRBJ2-7. The CDR3 is 13 amino acids. Germline V lookup: CDR1 SGHRS, CDR2 YFSETQ. The CDR3 is CATYRDSRSEQYF. CDR3 bases: TGCGCCACCTACCGGGACTCCCGCTCCGAGCAGTACTTC.

The chain links TRBV10-2 to TRBJ2-5; 12 bases map to TRBD2. This CDR3 is built from 14 residues. V lost 5 bases, J lost 5 bases, and 3 bases stayed unmatched. CDR1 is WSHSY and CDR2 is SAAADI in the germline V gene. Here the CDR3 reads CASSLAGGPETQYF. The CDR3, as DNA: TGCGCCAGCAGTCTAGCGGGAGGGCCGGAGACCCAGTACTTC.

This chain links TRBV7-9 with TRBJ2-3; 8 nucleotides match TRBD2. Trimming took 8 bases from V and 1 from J; bases not matched to a gene: 5. Germline CDR1 is SEHNR and CDR2 is FQNEAQ (reference sequence). CDR3 length equals 14 residues. CDR3 coding DNA: TGTGCCAGCGTGCCGGGGGGGGGCACAGATACGCAGTATTTT. Residues: CASVPGGGTDTQYF.

This clone was seen more than once but under ten times. The chain has TRBV5-4 and TRBJ2-1; TRBD2 matches at 8 bases. CDR3 size: 16 residues. Trimming at V came to 0 bases and at J to 9 bases, leaving 11 bases not matched to a gene. The V gene's germline CDR1 is SGHNT and CDR2 YYREEE (reference sequence). The CDR3 region is CASSLDPGGPSFEQFF. The CDR3 coding sequence is TGTGCCAGCAGCTTGGATCCGGGAGGGCCCTCATTTGAGCAGTTCTTC.

The chain recombines TRBV18 with TRBJ1-1; D uncertain. The CDR3 totals 12 residues. The V end was cut by 6 bases, the J end by 7 bases, with 12 bases between. Germline CDR1 KGHSH, CDR2 LQKENI. CDR3 loop: CASSPGTVEAFF. The CDR3 bases are TGTGCCAGCTCTCCGGGAACAGTTGAAGCTTTCTTT.

The rearrangement uses TRBV27 and TRBJ2-7, with 9 bases matching TRBD2. CDR3 length: 14 residues. Looked up from germline, CDR1 is MNHEY and CDR2 is SMNVEV (reference sequence). The V segment lost 4 bases and the J segment 7 bases; nucleotides outside the gene matches: 8. The CDR3 coding sequence is TGTGCCAGCAGTTCTGCAGCGGGAGGTCAGGAGCAGTACTTC. Amino acids: CASSSAAGGQEQYF.

This clone was counted once. At one boundary the junction diverges from the germline segment, which might be a read error. This chain connects TRBV14 to TRBJ2-1; 9 positions agree with TRBD1. The CDR3 loop spans 15 amino acids. Germline lookup yields CDR1 SGHDN and CDR2 FVKESK. In DNA, the CDR3 is TGTGCCAGTAGCCAGGGGACAGGGATCTACAATGAGCAGTTCTTC. This encodes CASSQGTGIYNEQFF.

The chain uses TRBV4-3 and TRBJ2-7; 8 bases line up with TRBD2. V lost 0 bases and J lost 4; bases outside the gene matches: 8. The CDR3 has 16 amino acids. Per the germline V gene, CDR1 is LGHNA and CDR2 is YSLEER. The CDR3 reads CASSQDSRGLAYEQYF. Here the CDR3 DNA reads TGCGCCAGCAGCCAAGACTCACGAGGACTAGCTTACGAGCAGTACTTC.

On this clone: Other DNA sequences in the sample encode the same CDR3. The chain is built from TRBV7-2 and TRBJ2-7, with D possibly matching TRBD1 (5 bases). This CDR3 is 12 amino acids long. Trimming stripped 2 bases from V and 3 bases from J, with 5 bases between. CDR1 and CDR2 (germline): SGHTA, FQGNSA. CDR3 coding DNA: TGTGCCAGCAGCTTACAGGGCTACGAGCAGTACTTC. It codes for CASSLQGYEQYF.